This T cell receptor beta chain derives from a study of human T cells and chemical hapten exposure. Study overall: During the approximately 25-week study period, patients had diphenylcyclopropenone applied to the scalp every week.

Individual cDNA molecules in this library carried unique molecular identifiers. TCRdb used MiXCR to reprocess the RACE reads, holding one entry per CDR3 protein. The sample shows some 180,000 distinct CDR3 sequences, approximately 26% of them seen only once. V dropped 4 bases and J dropped 4 bases, with 11 bases sitting between them. This CDR3 spans 14 amino acids. Germline V lookup: CDR1 SGHNT, CDR2 YENEEA. Indicated time point: patch test 3, about 24 weeks after DPC sensitization. The treatment: therapeutic diphenylcyclopropenone sensitization with weekly scalp DPC. Ahead of applying each patch test, blood was sampled.

V usage is TRBV11-3 and J usage is TRBJ2-1, with D unresolved. The sequences come from whole blood, collected in connection with sensitization to the hapten diphenylcyclopropenone (DPC). The source of this sequence is a middle-aged woman with alopecia areata. Some clones in this sample may be carry-over from other donors' samples. The CDR3 DNA is TGTGCCAGCAGCTCCCCCCCGGCATACAATGAGCAGTTCTTC. Translation gives CASSSPPAYNEQFF.